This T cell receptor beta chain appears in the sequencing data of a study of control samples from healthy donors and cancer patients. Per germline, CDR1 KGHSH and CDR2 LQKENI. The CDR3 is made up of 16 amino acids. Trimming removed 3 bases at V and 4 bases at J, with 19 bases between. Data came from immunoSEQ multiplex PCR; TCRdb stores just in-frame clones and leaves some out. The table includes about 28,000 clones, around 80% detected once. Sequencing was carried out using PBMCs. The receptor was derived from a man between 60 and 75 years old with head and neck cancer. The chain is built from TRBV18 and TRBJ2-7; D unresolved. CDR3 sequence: CASSPSFQARPYEQYF. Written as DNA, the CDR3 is TGTGCCAGCTCACCTTCATTTCAGGCTCGGCCGTACGAGCAGTACTTC.